Following are 26 T cell receptor beta chains from one sample sequenced in a study of blood T cell repertoires in COVID-19. Produced via immunoSEQ multiplex PCR; TCRdb's table is partial and in-frame only. Found here are approximately 100,000 clones, 91% of them singletons; the top ten hold around 15%. Sequences were obtained from peripheral blood. The receptors originated from a man in his fifties with acute or convalescent COVID-19.

This rearrangement joins TRBV27 to TRBJ2-5, with a possible D match to TRBD2 (5 bases). V lost 2 bases, J lost 9 bases, and 16 bases lay in between. The germline CDR1 and CDR2 sequences are MNHEY and SMNVEV (reference sequence). The CDR3 runs to 14 residues. The CDR3 sequence: CASSLLTAGGAQYF. The CDR3 region has the DNA TGTGCCAGCAGTTTACTGACTGCCGGAGGCGCCCAGTACTTC.

The chain has TRBV2 and TRBJ1-6, with D uncertain. V was trimmed by 0 bases and J by 0 bases, leaving 6 bases between them. Germline V gives CDR1 SNHLY, CDR2 FYNNEI. This CDR3 has 16 amino acids. CDR3 bases: TGTGCCAGCAGTGAAGCGGGGAGCTCCTATAATTCACCCCTCCACTTT. This translates into CASSEAGSSYNSPLHF.

The chain is built from TRBV20-1 and TRBJ2-1; no reliable D call. Between the trimmed V and J ends, which lost 5 bases and 6 bases, there was a span of 8 bases. Germline CDR1 is DFQATT and CDR2 is SNEGSKA (reference sequence). The CDR3 is made up of 11 amino acids. The CDR3 spells CSALTGNEQFF. The CDR3 nucleotides read TGCAGTGCTTTGACTGGCAATGAGCAGTTCTTC.

J is TRBJ2-4 and V is TRBV7-9; tentatively, D is TRBD1 (5 bases). Trimming shortened V by 5 bases and J by 1 base, and 18 bases separated the two germline ends. The CDR3 totals 17 residues. Germline V gene sequence: CDR1 SEHNR, CDR2 FQNEAQ (reference sequence). CDR3 nucleotides: TGTGCCAGCAGCCCCAGGTCAGGGAAGACGGCCAAAAACATTCAGTACTTC. Amino acids: CASSPRSGKTAKNIQYF.

The rearrangement joins TRBV2 to TRBJ1-1; a weak D match, TRBD1 (5 bases). Looked up from germline, CDR1 is SNHLY and CDR2 is FYNNEI. This CDR3 contains 14 residues. V lost 5 bases to trimming and J lost 1 base, with 11 bases between them. This chain's CDR3 is CASSRTQTNTEAFF. CDR3 nucleotide sequence: TGTGCCAGCAGTAGGACACAGACGAACACTGAAGCTTTCTTT.

The gene calls are TRBV5-4 and TRBJ2-7, with 7 bases identical to TRBD2. V dropped 3 bases and J dropped 3; count of bases not matched to a gene: 3. The CDR3 length is 13 residues. The V gene's germline CDR1 is SGHNT and CDR2 YYREEE (reference sequence). In nucleotides, the CDR3 is TGTGCCAGCAGCTCCGCGGGGGTCTACGAGCAGTACTTC. It encodes CASSSAGVYEQYF.

Comment on this clone: Other DNA sequences in the same sample also yield this CDR3. This chain connects TRBV7-3 to TRBJ2-3; 8 bases are a match to TRBD2. Trimming removed 2 bases from V and 0 bases from J; junction bases left unmatched: 4. The CDR3 runs to 16 residues. The germline V gene has CDR1 SGHTA and CDR2 FQGTGA. The DNA for the CDR3 is TGTGCCAGCAGCTTAGGGGGCGGGGGGAGCACAGATACGCAGTATTTT. Translation: CASSLGGGGSTDTQYF.

In DNA form, the CDR3 reads TGCGCCAGCAGCCAGGCCCAGACAAACACTGAAGCTTTCTTT. Translation: CASSQAQTNTEAFF. The chain couples TRBV4-1 to TRBJ1-1; D uncertain. Germline CDR1 and CDR2: MGHRA and YSYEKL. V was trimmed by 3 bases and J by 2 bases, leaving 10 bases between them. This CDR3 contains 14 residues.

The rearrangement joins TRBV29-1 to TRBJ1-2; 9 nucleotides agree with TRBD1. Germline CDR1 and CDR2: SQVTM and ANQGSEA. The CDR3 loop spans 13 amino acids. J gave up 6 bases and V 6 bases, and 8 bases lay outside the gene matches. This CDR3 reads CSVGGQGSDGYTF. Written as DNA, the CDR3 is TGCAGCGTCGGGGGACAGGGAAGCGATGGCTACACCTTC.

This clone was counted once. The chain employs TRBV19 and TRBJ1-6; TRBD1 aligns across 7 bases. The trim removed 6 bases at V and 8 bases at J, leaving 7 bases unmatched. The CDR3 totals 14 residues. Germline CDR1 is LNHDA and CDR2 is SQIVND (reference sequence). Here the CDR3 reads CASSRQGRDSPLHF. CDR3 coding DNA: TGTGCCAGTAGCAGACAGGGACGGGATTCACCCCTCCACTTT.

The V call is TRBV6-5, the J call TRBJ2-1; 8 nucleotides line up with TRBD2. CDR3 size: 13 residues. V was pared by 8 bases and J by 10 bases, with 10 bases of the junction left unmatched. Germline-derived CDR1 and CDR2 are MNHEY and SVGAGI. Written as DNA, the CDR3 is TGTGCCAGCCTAGCGGGTCCTTTTCGGGAGCAGTTCTTC. It yields the protein CASLAGPFREQFF.

This chain connects TRBV25-1 to TRBJ1-2, with D uncertain. Germline lookup yields CDR1 MGHDK and CDR2 SYGVNS. With 4 bases removed from V and 8 bases from J, the gap between germline ends came to 17 bases. CDR3 length: 14 residues. Written as DNA, the CDR3 is TGTGCCAGCAGTGTCCTCCGGGAAATGGGGGGCTACACCTTC. Its protein product is CASSVLREMGGYTF.

The chain is built from TRBV9 and TRBJ2-2; 13 nucleotides align to TRBD2. CDR1 is SGDLS, CDR2 YYNGEE, per germline. V shed 2 bases and J 6 bases; nucleotides not matched to a gene: 7. The CDR3 covers 17 residues. The CDR3 sequence is CASSVTSGGAIPGELFF. The DNA of the CDR3 is TGTGCCAGCAGCGTCACTAGCGGGGGGGCAATACCCGGGGAGCTGTTTTTT.

The chain has TRBV19 and TRBJ2-3, with D perhaps matching TRBD2 (5 bases). The CDR3 consists of 13 residues. The V gene's germline CDR1 is LNHDA and CDR2 SQIVND (reference sequence). The V end lost 4 bases, the J end lost 5 bases, and 10 bases lay between the germline ends. In DNA form, the CDR3 reads TGTGCCAGTAGTAGGGGAGCAGTAGATACGCAGTATTTT. Translation gives CASSRGAVDTQYF.

V gene TRBV28 combines with J gene TRBJ1-2, with a possible D match to TRBD1 (5 bases). CDR3 length: 15 amino acids. V shed 7 bases and J shed 4 bases, with 19 bases lying between them. In germline, CDR1 is MDHEN, CDR2 SYDVKM. The CDR3 DNA reads TGTGCCAGCACGCCCGGGGGGTACCAATTCTATGGCTACACCTTC. Its protein product is CASTPGGYQFYGYTF.

This clone appeared a single time. The rearrangement links TRBV5-1 to TRBJ1-1; 7 positions match TRBD1. With 3 bases clipped from V and 1 base from J, the junction kept 6 bases outside the gene matches. The CDR3 runs 15 residues. Germline V gene data show CDR1 as SGHRS and CDR2 as YFSETQ. DNA for the CDR3: TGCGCCAGCAGCTATACGGGACAGAGGAACACTGAAGCTTTCTTT. Translating it yields CASSYTGQRNTEAFF.

The V and J genes are TRBV3-1 (or the pseudogene TRBV3-2) and TRBJ1-1; the D gene is possibly TRBD1 (6 bases). This CDR3 contains 16 residues. V lost 0 bases to trimming and J lost 1 base, with 12 bases between them. CDR1 and CDR2 (germline): LGHDT, YNNKEL (reference sequence). In DNA form, the CDR3 reads TGTGCCAGCAGCCAAGATCCAACAGGGAAGAACACTGAAGCTTTCTTT. Encoded protein: CASSQDPTGKNTEAFF.

The chain is built from TRBV19 and TRBJ1-2; D is possibly TRBD1 (5 bases). The CDR3 is 13 amino acids. Trimming cost V 10 bases and J 8 bases, with 20 bases left between them. CDR1 and CDR2 from the germline V gene are LNHDA and SQIVND (reference sequence). The DNA for the CDR3 is TGTGCCACCTGGGGCGGTAAGGGTGAGGGCTACACCTTC. Protein product: CATWGGKGEGYTF.

The chain has TRBV5-6 and TRBJ1-5, with D unclear. The CDR3 is 14 amino acids. Germline CDR1 is SGHDT and CDR2 is YYEEEE. With 0 bases removed from V and 6 bases from J, the gap between germline ends came to 10 bases. The CDR3 protein is CASSLGQSGQPQHF. The CDR3 coding sequence is TGTGCCAGCAGCTTGGGGCAGTCAGGTCAGCCCCAGCATTTT.

The chain has TRBV18 and TRBJ1-2; TRBD1 aligns across 8 bases. Germline V gene lookup returns CDR1 KGHSH and CDR2 LQKENI. Trimming cost V 3 bases and J 4 bases; bases outside gene matches: 1. The CDR3 is made up of 13 amino acids. CDR3 residues: CASSPDRAYGYTF. CDR3 in DNA: TGTGCCAGCTCACCGGACAGGGCCTATGGCTACACCTTC.

Notes on this clone: This may arise from a read error, as a much more abundant clone is one base away. Other nucleotide sequences from this sample produce the same CDR3. The J gene is TRBJ2-7, the V gene TRBV19, with 9 bases that match TRBD1. V trimming: 7 bases; J trimming: 3 bases; junction bases outside the gene matches: 7. The CDR3 runs to 14 residues. Germline CDR1 LNHDA, CDR2 SQIVND (reference sequence). Here the CDR3 DNA reads TGTGCCAGTACCCCGACAGGGGGGATCTACGAGCAGTACTTC. Translated: CASTPTGGIYEQYF.

This clone was seen more than once but under ten times. CDR3 region: CASRGATGLTGELFF. The CDR3 coding sequence is TGTGCCAGCAGAGGGGCCACAGGGCTCACCGGGGAGCTGTTTTTT. The chain uses TRBV28 and TRBJ2-2; D might be TRBD1 (6 bases). Trimming cost V 6 bases and J 4 bases, with 15 bases left between them. Germline-derived CDR1 and CDR2 are MDHEN and SYDVKM. This CDR3 comprises 15 residues.

This chain uses TRBV6-4 with TRBJ1-1; 9 nucleotides line up with TRBD1. The CDR3 has 15 residues. Germline-derived CDR1 and CDR2 are MRHNA and SNTAGT. V lost 6 bases, J lost 4 bases, and 9 bases stayed unmatched. CDR3 residues: CASRVTGGSGTEAFF. As DNA, the CDR3 is TGTGCCAGCAGGGTAACAGGGGGCAGCGGCACTGAAGCTTTCTTT.

The V gene is TRBV6-2 or TRBV6-3, the J gene TRBJ1-2, with 9 positions matching TRBD1. Trimming took 5 bases from V and 0 from J; bases not matched to a gene: 4. The CDR3 has 15 residues. Germline V gene sequence: CDR1 MNHEY, CDR2 SVGEGT. The CDR3 reads CASSPQGAANYGYTF. The CDR3 DNA is TGTGCCAGCAGTCCACAGGGGGCGGCTAACTATGGCTACACCTTC.

V usage is TRBV11-3 and J usage is TRBJ2-2, with D maybe TRBD1 (5 bases). This CDR3 is built from 14 residues. Trimming cost V 5 bases and J 7 bases, with 14 bases left between them. From germline, CDR1 is SGHNT and CDR2 YENEEA. CDR3: CASSREQVNGELFF. The CDR3 coding sequence is TGTGCCAGCAGCCGAGAACAGGTTAACGGGGAGCTGTTTTTT.

The rearrangement links TRBV7-9 to TRBJ2-7; TRBD2 matches 8 bases. This CDR3 region has 14 residues. Germline-derived CDR1 and CDR2 are SEHNR and FQNEAQ (reference sequence). The trim removed 5 bases at V and 0 bases at J, leaving 3 bases unmatched. CDR3 nucleotide sequence: TGTGCCAGCAGCCAGCGGGGGCTCTCCTACGAGCAGTACTTC. Translation: CASSQRGLSYEQYF.